This TCR beta chain was observed in a study of human T cells and chemical hapten exposure. With regard to this clonotype: This clone may be a read error of a much larger clone one base away.

A single record per CDR3 protein comes from TCRdb applying MiXCR to the RACE reads. The sample contains over 70,000 distinct CDR3 sequences, around 9.9% of which appear only once. The V gene's germline CDR1 is MNHEY and CDR2 SVGEGT. The CDR3 is 13 residues long. Indicated time point: patch test 3, about 24 weeks after DPC sensitization. Treatment indicated: therapeutic diphenylcyclopropenone sensitization with weekly scalp DPC. The receptor's source is a woman between 25 and 40 years old with alopecia areata. Some clones in this sample may be carry-over from other donors' samples. The source material was whole blood, sampled in connection with sensitization to the hapten diphenylcyclopropenone (DPC). This rearrangement joins TRBV6-2 or TRBV6-3 to TRBJ1-2; D remains ambiguous. The CDR3, as DNA: TGTGCCAACAGTTTGTCGACTAACTATGGCTACACCTTC. Translating it yields CANSLSTNYGYTF.